This TCR beta chain was sequenced in a study of T cell repertoires in cytomegalovirus infection. About the research overall: Indications came from public TCR beta signatures; they pointed to CMV infection and to a matching HLA type.

Study-level points and caveats: Predominance within the ex vivo response was attributable to HLA-C-restricted CMV-specific TCR beta clonotypes.

On this clonotype itself: What it binds is unknown. A read error may be the cause here, since a much bigger clone is one base away.

TCRdb reprocessed the reads via MiXCR and lists one record per CDR3 protein. The profile covers 250,000 to 350,000 distinct CDR3 sequences, with about 25% appearing a single time and about 15% taken by the ten largest. J gave up 7 bases and V 6 bases, and 19 bases lay outside the gene matches. The CDR3 is 18 amino acids. This clonotype originated in a human donor in good health (CMV status not recorded). Some clones in this sample may be carry-over from other donors' samples. The rearrangement joins TRBV12-3 or TRBV12-4 to TRBJ2-1; 9 bases align to TRBD1. The sequencing input was PBMCs. The CDR3 DNA follows: TGTGCCAGCAGAGGATCGACAGGGGGAGGGGGGGTAGGGAATGAGCAGTTCTTC. It is translated as CASRGSTGGGGVGNEQFF.